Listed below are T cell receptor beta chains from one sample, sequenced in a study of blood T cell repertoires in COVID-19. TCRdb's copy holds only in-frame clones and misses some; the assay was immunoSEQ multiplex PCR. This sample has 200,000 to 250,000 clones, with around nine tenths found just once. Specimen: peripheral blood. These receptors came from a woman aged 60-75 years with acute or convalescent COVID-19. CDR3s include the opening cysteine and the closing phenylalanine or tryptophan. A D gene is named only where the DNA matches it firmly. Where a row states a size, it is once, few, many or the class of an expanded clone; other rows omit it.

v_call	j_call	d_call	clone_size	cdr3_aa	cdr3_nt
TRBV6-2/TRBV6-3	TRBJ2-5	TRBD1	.	CASSLTGLSETQYF	TGTGCCAGCAGCCTGACAGGGCTATCAGAGACCCAGTACTTC
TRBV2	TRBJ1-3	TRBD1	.	CASSAGQGAIGNTIYF	TGTGCCAGCAGCGCAGGTCAGGGGGCTATTGGAAACACCATATATTTT
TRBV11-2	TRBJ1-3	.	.	CASSAGISGNTIYF	TGTGCCAGCAGCGCAGGGATCTCTGGAAACACCATATATTTT
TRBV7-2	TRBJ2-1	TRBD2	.	CASSLKGRGLAGGREQFF	TGTGCCAGCAGCTTAAAGGGTAGAGGACTAGCGGGAGGTCGTGAGCAGTTCTTC
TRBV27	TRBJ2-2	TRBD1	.	CASSSPGQGRPGELFF	TGTGCCAGCAGTTCACCGGGACAGGGCCGGCCCGGGGAGCTGTTTTTT
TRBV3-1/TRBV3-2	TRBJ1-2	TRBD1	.	CASSQDVGGRAFGYTF	TGTGCCAGCAGCCAAGACGTAGGGGGCCGGGCATTCGGCTACACCTTC
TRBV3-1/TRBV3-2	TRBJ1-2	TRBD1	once	CASSPLDRANYGYTF	TGTGCCAGCAGCCCCCTTGACAGGGCCAACTATGGCTACACCTTC
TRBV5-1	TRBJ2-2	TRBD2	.	CASSLTSGGSTGELFF	TGCGCCAGCAGCTTGACTAGCGGGGGCAGCACCGGGGAGCTGTTTTTT
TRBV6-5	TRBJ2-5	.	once	CASSFEETQYF	TGTGCCAGCAGCTTCGAAGAGACCCAGTACTTC
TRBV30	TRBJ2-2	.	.	CAWRRTANTGELFF	TGTGCCTGGAGACGGACAGCGAACACCGGGGAGCTGTTTTTT
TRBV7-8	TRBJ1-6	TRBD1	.	CASSLEVIRDRTNSYNSPLHF	TGTGCCAGCAGCTTAGAGGTGATCCGGGACAGGACGAACTCCTATAATTCACCCCTCCACTTT
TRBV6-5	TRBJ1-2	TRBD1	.	CASSYGTGESNYGYTF	TGTGCCAGCAGTTACGGGACAGGCGAATCTAACTATGGCTACACCTTC
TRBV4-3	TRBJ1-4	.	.	CASSLRGSNEKLFF	TGCGCCAGCAGCCTAAGGGGATCTAATGAAAAACTGTTTTTT
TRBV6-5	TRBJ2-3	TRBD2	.	CASSYPLAGVKDTQYF	TGTGCCAGCAGTTACCCTCTAGCGGGAGTGAAAGATACGCAGTATTTT
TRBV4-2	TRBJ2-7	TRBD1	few	CASSQNLDRTYEQYF	TGTGCCAGCAGCCAAAACTTGGACAGGACCTACGAGCAGTACTTC
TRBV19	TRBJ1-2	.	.	CASSPRGATQYGYTF	TGTGCCAGCTCCCCGCGGGGGGCGACCCAATATGGCTACACCTTC
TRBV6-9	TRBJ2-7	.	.	CASSYRASVCYEQYF	TGTGCCAGCAGTTATAGGGCTAGCGTTTGTTACGAGCAGTACTTC
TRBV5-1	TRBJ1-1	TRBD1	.	CASSLIPPGQGTEAFF	TGCGCCAGCAGCCTAATACCCCCGGGACAGGGGACTGAAGCTTTCTTT
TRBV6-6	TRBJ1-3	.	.	CASSLQWADIYF	TGTGCCAGCAGTCTCCAGTGGGCAGACATATATTTT
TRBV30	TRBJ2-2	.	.	CAWSGSGNTGELFF	TGTGCCTGGAGTGGTAGCGGGAACACCGGGGAGCTGTTTTTT
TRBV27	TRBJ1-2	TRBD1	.	CASSRDRGNYGYTF	TGTGCCAGCAGTAGGGACAGGGGAAACTATGGCTACACCTTC
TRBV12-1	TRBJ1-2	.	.	CASSSFRETSF	TGTGCCAGCAGCTCGTTCCGGGAGACTTCCTTC
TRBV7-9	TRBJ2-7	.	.	CASSSLNYEQYF	TGTGCCAGCAGCTCCCTTAACTACGAGCAGTACTTC
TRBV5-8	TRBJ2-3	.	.	CASSLGRVRTDTQYF	TGTGCCAGCAGCTTGGGGAGGGTGAGGACAGATACGCAGTATTTT
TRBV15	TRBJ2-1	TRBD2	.	CATSFRGLAGTSYNEQFF	TGTGCCACCAGCTTCCGCGGACTAGCGGGGACCTCCTACAATGAGCAGTTCTTC
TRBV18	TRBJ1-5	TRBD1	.	CASSPKPFPRDSERNQPQHF	TGTGCCAGCTCACCAAAACCCTTCCCCCGGGACAGCGAGCGCAATCAGCCCCAGCATTTT
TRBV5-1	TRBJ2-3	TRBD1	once	CASREGAASTDTQYF	TGCGCCAGCAGAGAGGGGGCGGCTAGCACAGATACGCAGTATTTT
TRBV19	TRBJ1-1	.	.	CASSRRGRTEAFF	TGTGCCAGTAGTCGGCGAGGGAGAACTGAAGCTTTCTTT
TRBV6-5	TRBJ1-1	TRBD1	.	CASSYGTGSFF	TGTGCCAGCAGTTACGGGACAGGGTCTTTCTTT
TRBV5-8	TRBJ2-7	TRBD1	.	CASSRDRGDLGVYEQYF	TGTGCCAGCAGCCGGGACAGGGGGGATCTGGGCGTCTACGAGCAGTACTTC
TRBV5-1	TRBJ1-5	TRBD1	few	CASSLGTGTQSQPQHF	TGCGCCAGCAGCCTCGGGACAGGGACTCAGAGTCAGCCCCAGCATTTT
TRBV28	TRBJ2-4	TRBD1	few	CASLGQGEDIQYF	TGTGCCAGCCTGGGACAGGGGGAGGACATTCAGTACTTC
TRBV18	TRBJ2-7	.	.	CASSQGRSYEQYF	TGTGCCAGCTCTCAGGGGCGCTCCTACGAGCAGTACTTC
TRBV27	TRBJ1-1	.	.	CASSLGRALMNTEAFF	TGTGCCAGCAGTTTGGGCAGGGCCCTCATGAACACTGAAGCTTTCTTT
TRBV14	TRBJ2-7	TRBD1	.	CASSQGPGTGAYEQYF	TGTGCCAGCAGCCAAGGACCCGGGACAGGGGCCTACGAGCAGTACTTC
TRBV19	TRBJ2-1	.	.	CASSLNNEQFF	TGTGCCAGTAGTTTAAACAATGAGCAGTTCTTC
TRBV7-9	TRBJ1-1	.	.	CASSVEGGSKF	TGTGCCAGCAGCGTCGAAGGGGGATCTAAATTT
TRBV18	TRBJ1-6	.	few	CASSPQNKRAGDSPLHF	TGTGCCAGCTCACCGCAGAACAAGAGGGCGGGCGATTCACCCCTCCACTTT
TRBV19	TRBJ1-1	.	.	CASRPRGGKEAFF	TGTGCCAGTAGACCCCGGGGGGGAAAGGAAGCTTTCTTT
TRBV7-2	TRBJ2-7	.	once	CASSPFYEQYF	TGTGCCAGCAGCCCATTTTACGAGCAGTACTTC
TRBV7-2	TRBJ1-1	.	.	CASSFSGYTEAFF	TGTGCCAGCAGCTTCTCGGGATACACTGAAGCTTTCTTT
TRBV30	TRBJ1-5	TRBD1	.	CAWSAWTGVSNQPQHF	TGTGCCTGGAGCGCCTGGACAGGGGTTAGCAATCAGCCCCAGCATTTT
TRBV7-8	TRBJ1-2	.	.	CASSLAGDGYTF	TGTGCCAGCAGCTTAGCCGGGGATGGCTACACCTTC
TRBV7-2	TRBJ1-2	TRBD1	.	CASSPGQGGYTF	TGTGCCAGCAGCCCAGGACAGGGTGGCTACACCTTC
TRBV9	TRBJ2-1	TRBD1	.	CASSLPGQGINEQFF	TGTGCCAGCAGTCTCCCGGGACAGGGTATCAATGAGCAGTTCTTC
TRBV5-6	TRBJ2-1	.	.	CASSSHGQGLYNEQFF	TGTGCCAGCAGCTCCCACGGGCAGGGTCTCTACAATGAGCAGTTCTTC
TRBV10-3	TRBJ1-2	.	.	CAISGPRTVEAYGYTF	TGTGCCATCAGTGGCCCCCGGACAGTCGAAGCCTATGGCTACACCTTC
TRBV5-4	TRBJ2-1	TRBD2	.	CASSGGLAGPKRDEQFF	TGTGCCAGCAGCGGGGGACTAGCGGGGCCAAAAAGGGATGAGCAGTTCTTC
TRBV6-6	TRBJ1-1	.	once	CASSYSRMNTEAFF	TGTGCCAGCAGTTACAGCCGCATGAACACTGAAGCTTTCTTT
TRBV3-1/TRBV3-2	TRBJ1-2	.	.	CASRKGGEVDGYTF	TGTGCCAGCAGAAAAGGGGGGGAGGTCGATGGCTACACCTTC
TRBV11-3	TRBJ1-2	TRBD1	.	CASSLNGQGAVDYGYTF	TGTGCCAGCAGCTTGAACGGACAGGGGGCAGTGGACTATGGCTACACCTTC